The T cell receptor beta chain under discussion was sequenced for a study of T cells in Graves' hyperthyroidism and ophthalmopathy. The table lists this clonotype with many counts. There were TCR beta CDR3 regions amplified from RNA transcripts. TCR CDR3 regions were first amplified by RT-PCR with HTBI primers. TCRdb processed the multiplex PCR reads anew with MiXCR; each CDR3 protein has one entry. The sample shows roughly 700,000 distinct CDR3 sequences, less than 15% of them seen only once. Per germline, CDR1 KGHSH and CDR2 LQKENI. V trimming: 0 bases; J trimming: 5 bases; junction bases outside the gene matches: 9. This CDR3 comprises 16 residues.

The receptor comes from a woman aged 18-29 years with Graves' hyperthyroidism. Material: blood. This chain uses TRBV18 with TRBJ2-5; 7 positions agree with TRBD1. CDR3: CASSPPDRTIGETQYF. CDR3 nucleotides: TGTGCCAGCTCACCACCGGACAGGACAATCGGGGAGACCCAGTACTTC.